This TCR beta chain is drawn from a study of regulatory T cells in long-lasting Graves disease. About this clonotype: The CDR3 ends on some other residue instead of the conserved phenylalanine or tryptophan, so this is likely a read error.

The time point here: persistent/refractory GD, antithyroid drugs over 5 years with positive TRAb. PBMC RNA served as the TCR library source. Per American Thyroid Association guidelines, Graves' disease was diagnosed. HTBI primers from iRepertoire and Arm-PCR of CDR3 regions yielded the TCR beta libraries. TCRdb itself ran the multiplex PCR reads through MiXCR, one entry per CDR3 protein. There are hundreds of thousands of distinct CDR3 sequences in the sample; about 30% occur only once, and 40% to 55% lies in the top ten. With 3 bases clipped from V and 6 bases from J, the junction kept 3 bases outside the gene matches. This CDR3 contains 14 residues.

Sequenced material: peripheral blood mononuclear cells (PBMCs), taken when the disease was refractory, from a patient treated with antithyroid drugs. The TCR originated in a female donor with Graves disease. The chain joins TRBV12-3 or TRBV12-4 to TRBJ2-1, with TRBD2 identical over 9 bases. DNA for the CDR3: TGTGCCAGCAGTTTCGGACTAGCGAGCAATGAGCAGTTCTCC. This codes for CASSFGLASNEQFS.